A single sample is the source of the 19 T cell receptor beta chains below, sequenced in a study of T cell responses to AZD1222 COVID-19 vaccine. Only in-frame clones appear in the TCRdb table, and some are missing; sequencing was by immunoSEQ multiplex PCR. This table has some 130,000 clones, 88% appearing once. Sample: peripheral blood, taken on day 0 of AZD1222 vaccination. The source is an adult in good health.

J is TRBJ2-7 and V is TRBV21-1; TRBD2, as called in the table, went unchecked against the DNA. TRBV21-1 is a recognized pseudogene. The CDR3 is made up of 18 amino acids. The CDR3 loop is CASSTRTSRAFSSYEQYF. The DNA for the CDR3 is TGTGCCAGCAGCACCCGGACTAGCAGGGCGTTCAGCTCCTACGAGCAGTACTTC.

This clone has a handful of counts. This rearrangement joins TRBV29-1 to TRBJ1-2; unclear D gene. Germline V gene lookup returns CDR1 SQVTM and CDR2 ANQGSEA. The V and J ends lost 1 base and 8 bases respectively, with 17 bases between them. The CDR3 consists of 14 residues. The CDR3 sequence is CSVEVWEEFRGYTF. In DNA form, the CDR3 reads TGCAGCGTTGAAGTCTGGGAAGAGTTTAGGGGCTACACCTTC.

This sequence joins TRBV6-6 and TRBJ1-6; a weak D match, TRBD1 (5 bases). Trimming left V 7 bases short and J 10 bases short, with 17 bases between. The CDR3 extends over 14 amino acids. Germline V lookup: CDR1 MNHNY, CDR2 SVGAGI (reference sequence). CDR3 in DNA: TGTGCCAGCACCCCGACCGCGCCAGGGTCACCCCTCCACTTT. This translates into CASTPTAPGSPLHF.

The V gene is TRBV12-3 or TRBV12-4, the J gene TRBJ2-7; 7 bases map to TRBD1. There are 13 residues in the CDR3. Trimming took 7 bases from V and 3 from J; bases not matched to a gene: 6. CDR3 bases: TGTGCCAGCACGCCAGGGGACAGCTACGAGCAGTACTTC. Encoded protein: CASTPGDSYEQYF.

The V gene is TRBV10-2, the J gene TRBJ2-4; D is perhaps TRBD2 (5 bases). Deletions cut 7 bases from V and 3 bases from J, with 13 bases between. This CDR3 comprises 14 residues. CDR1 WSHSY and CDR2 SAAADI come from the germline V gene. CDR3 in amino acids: CASKSSAGKNIQYF. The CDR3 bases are TGCGCCAGCAAAAGCAGTGCGGGCAAAAACATTCAGTACTTC.

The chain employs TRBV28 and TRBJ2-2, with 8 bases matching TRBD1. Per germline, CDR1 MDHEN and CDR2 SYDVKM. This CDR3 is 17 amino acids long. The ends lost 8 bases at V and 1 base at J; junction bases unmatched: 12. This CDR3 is CASYPLDRAGNTGELFF. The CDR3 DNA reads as TGTGCCAGCTATCCCTTGGACAGGGCGGGGAACACCGGGGAGCTGTTTTTT.

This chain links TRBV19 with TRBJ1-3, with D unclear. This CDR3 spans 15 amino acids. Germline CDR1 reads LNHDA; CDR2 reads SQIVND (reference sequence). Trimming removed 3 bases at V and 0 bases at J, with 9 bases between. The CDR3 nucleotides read TGTGCCAGTAGTATTCAGGACGGCTCTGGAAACACCATATATTTT. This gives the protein CASSIQDGSGNTIYF.

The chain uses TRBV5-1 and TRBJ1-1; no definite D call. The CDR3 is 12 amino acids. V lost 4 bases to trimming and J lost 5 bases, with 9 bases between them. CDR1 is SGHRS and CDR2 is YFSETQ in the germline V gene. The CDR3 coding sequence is TGCGCCAGCAGCCGCGACGGGACTGAAGCTTTCTTT. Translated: CASSRDGTEAFF.

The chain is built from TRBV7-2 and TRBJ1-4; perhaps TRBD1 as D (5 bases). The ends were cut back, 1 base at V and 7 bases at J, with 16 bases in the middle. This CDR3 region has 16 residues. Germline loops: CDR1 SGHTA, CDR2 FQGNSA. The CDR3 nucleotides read TGTGCCAGCAGCTTAGTGGGTGAATCTCAGGGTGAAAAACTGTTTTTT. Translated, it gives CASSLVGESQGEKLFF.

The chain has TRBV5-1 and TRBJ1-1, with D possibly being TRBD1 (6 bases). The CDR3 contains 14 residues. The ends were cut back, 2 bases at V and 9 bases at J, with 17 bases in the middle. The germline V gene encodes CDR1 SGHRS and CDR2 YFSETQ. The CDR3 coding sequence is TGCGCCAGCAGCTTCGACGGGGGCTTGTCCCAAGCTTTCTTT. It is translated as CASSFDGGLSQAFF.

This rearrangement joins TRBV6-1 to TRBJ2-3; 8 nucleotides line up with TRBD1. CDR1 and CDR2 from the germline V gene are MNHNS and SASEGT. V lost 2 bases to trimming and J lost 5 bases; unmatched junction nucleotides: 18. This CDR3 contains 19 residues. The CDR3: CASSEPIFRGQGDVDTQYF. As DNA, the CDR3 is TGTGCCAGCAGTGAACCGATTTTCCGCGGACAGGGAGACGTAGATACGCAGTATTTT.

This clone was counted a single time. The CDR3 sequence is CASSPPWVQTYEQYF. The CDR3 DNA sequence: TGTGCCAGCAGCCCCCCTTGGGTTCAGACCTACGAGCAGTACTTC. V is TRBV16 and J is TRBJ2-7, with D unresolved. CDR3 size: 15 residues. V dropped 4 bases and J dropped 2 bases, with 15 bases sitting between them. The V gene's germline CDR1 is KGHSY and CDR2 FQNENV.

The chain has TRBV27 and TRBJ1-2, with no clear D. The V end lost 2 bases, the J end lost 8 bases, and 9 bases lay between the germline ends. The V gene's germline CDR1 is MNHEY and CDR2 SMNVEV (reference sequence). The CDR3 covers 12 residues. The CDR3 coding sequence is TGTGCCAGCAGTTTAAAAGGGTTCGGCTACACCTTC. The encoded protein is CASSLKGFGYTF.

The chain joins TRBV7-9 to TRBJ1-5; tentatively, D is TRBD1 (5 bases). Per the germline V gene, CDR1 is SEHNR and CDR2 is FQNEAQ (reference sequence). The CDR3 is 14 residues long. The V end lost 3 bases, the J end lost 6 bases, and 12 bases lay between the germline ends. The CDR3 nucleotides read TGTGCCAGCAGCTTTATGTCTGGGGGTCAGCCCCAGCATTTT. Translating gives CASSFMSGGQPQHF. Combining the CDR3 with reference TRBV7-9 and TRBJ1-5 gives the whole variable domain DTGVSQNPRHKITKRGQNVTFRCDPISEHNRLYWYRQTLGQGPEFLTYFQNEAQLEKSRLLSDRFSAERPKGSFSTLEIQRTEQGDSAMYLCASSFMSGGQPQHFGDGTRLSIL.

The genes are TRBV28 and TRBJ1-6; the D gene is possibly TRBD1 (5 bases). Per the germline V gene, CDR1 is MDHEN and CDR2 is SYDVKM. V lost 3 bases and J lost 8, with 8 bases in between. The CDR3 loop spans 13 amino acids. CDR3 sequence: CASSFRGDSPLHF. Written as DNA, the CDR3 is TGTGCCAGCAGTTTCCGAGGGGATTCACCCCTCCACTTT. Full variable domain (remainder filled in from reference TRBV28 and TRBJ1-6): DVKVTQSSRYLVKRTGEKVFLECVQDMDHENMFWYRQDPGLGLRLIYFSYDVKMKEKGDIPEGYSVSREKKERFSLILESASTNQTSMYLCASSFRGDSPLHFGNGTRLTVT.

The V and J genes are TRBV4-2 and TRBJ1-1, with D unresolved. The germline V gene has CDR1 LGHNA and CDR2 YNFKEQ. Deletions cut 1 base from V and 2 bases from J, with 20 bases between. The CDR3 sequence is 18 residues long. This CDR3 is CASSQGDALPTSNTEAFF. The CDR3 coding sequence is TGTGCCAGCAGCCAAGGGGATGCCCTCCCGACTTCTAACACTGAAGCTTTCTTT.

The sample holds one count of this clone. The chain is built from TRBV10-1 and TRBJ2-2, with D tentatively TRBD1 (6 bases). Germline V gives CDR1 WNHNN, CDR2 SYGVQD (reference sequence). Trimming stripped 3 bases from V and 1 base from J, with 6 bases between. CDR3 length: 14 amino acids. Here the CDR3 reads CASSDRGNTGELFF. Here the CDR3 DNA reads TGCGCCAGCAGTGACAGGGGGAACACCGGGGAGCTGTTTTTT.

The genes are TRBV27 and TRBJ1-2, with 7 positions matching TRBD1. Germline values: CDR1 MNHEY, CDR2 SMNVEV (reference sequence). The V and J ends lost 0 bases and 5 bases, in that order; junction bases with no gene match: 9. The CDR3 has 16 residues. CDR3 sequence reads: CASSLSLPGGGYGYTF. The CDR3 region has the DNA TGTGCCAGCAGTTTATCACTCCCAGGGGGGGGATATGGCTACACCTTC.

The CDR3 here is CASSRGHTGGYTF. CDR3 DNA sequence: TGTGCCAGCAGTAGGGGACACACCGGTGGCTACACCTTC. The chain has TRBV12-3 or TRBV12-4 and TRBJ1-2; a possible D gene is TRBD1 (6 bases). Trimming stripped 5 bases from V and 7 bases from J, with 14 bases between. This CDR3 comprises 13 residues.